Below, 30 T cell receptor beta chains from the same sample are listed, as sequenced in a study of resident and recirculating memory T cells in vitiligo. TCRdb's copy holds only in-frame clones and misses some; the assay was immunoSEQ multiplex PCR. The sample has tens of thousands of clones, roughly nine tenths seen once. Sequencing input: blood. These TCRs come from a male donor with vitiligo.

This rearrangement joins TRBV28 to TRBJ1-2, with D possibly matching TRBD1 (5 bases). CDR3 size: 14 residues. Per germline, CDR1 MDHEN and CDR2 SYDVKM. V was clipped by 3 bases and J by 3 bases, with 11 bases between them. CDR3 sequence reads: CASSFVGADYGYTF. Written as DNA, the CDR3 is TGTGCCAGCAGTTTTGTAGGGGCGGACTATGGCTACACCTTC.

The chain uses TRBV4-3 and TRBJ2-1; TRBD2 aligns across 16 bases. Germline V lookup: CDR1 LGHNA, CDR2 YSLEER. This CDR3 is built from 19 residues. Germline trimming cut 3 bases from V and 6 bases from J; bases unmatched to any gene: 11. Here the CDR3 reads CASSHASGLAGGPGNEQFF. In nucleotides, the CDR3 is TGCGCCAGCAGCCATGCCTCGGGACTAGCGGGGGGGCCTGGCAATGAGCAGTTCTTC.

CDR3 amino acids: CAWSPGQGGYTF. CDR3 bases: TGTGCCTGGAGCCCGGGACAGGGCGGCTACACCTTC. This chain connects TRBV30 to TRBJ1-2; 9 positions match TRBD1. V was clipped by 3 bases and J by 8 bases; unmatched bases: 4. This CDR3 contains 12 residues. CDR1 GTSNPN and CDR2 SVGIG come from the germline V gene (reference sequence).

The chain recombines TRBV4-1 with TRBJ2-5, with TRBD1 matching 10 bases. The CDR3 totals 18 residues. CDR1 is MGHRA and CDR2 is YSYEKL in the germline V gene. After removal of 4 bases from V and 1 base from J, the junction contained 12 bases not matched to a gene. This CDR3 is CASSPYRTGQGIQETQYF. The CDR3, as DNA: TGCGCCAGCAGCCCATACCGAACGGGACAGGGGATCCAAGAGACCCAGTACTTC.

The rearrangement links TRBV7-9 to TRBJ2-3, with 7 positions matching TRBD1. Germline trimming cut 4 bases from V and 2 bases from J; bases unmatched to any gene: 9. Germline CDR1 reads SEHNR; CDR2 reads FQNEAQ (reference sequence). The CDR3 runs to 16 residues. As DNA, the CDR3 is TGTGCCAGCAGCTCCGGGACAGTTTCCCTCACAGATACGCAGTATTTT. Translated, it gives CASSSGTVSLTDTQYF.

A single count supports this clone. V and J are TRBV2 and TRBJ1-1; 7 bases map to TRBD1. CDR3 length: 18 amino acids. Trimming cost V 2 bases and J 0 bases; bases outside gene matches: 12. Germline CDR1 is SNHLY and CDR2 is FYNNEI. The DNA of the CDR3 is TGTGCCAGCAGTGAACTTGGGACAGTTGCCGGTTTGAACACTGAAGCTTTCTTT. Translation: CASSELGTVAGLNTEAFF.

The gene calls are TRBV9 and TRBJ1-5, with D tentatively TRBD1 (5 bases). The CDR3 is made up of 13 amino acids. The germline gives CDR1 SGDLS, CDR2 YYNGEE. The germline V and J ends were trimmed by 4 bases and 1 base, with 6 bases remaining between them. CDR3 in amino acids: CASSTGSNQPQHF. As DNA, the CDR3 is TGTGCCAGCAGCACAGGAAGCAATCAGCCCCAGCATTTT.

This clone has a single count. The J gene is TRBJ2-7, the V gene TRBV29-1; D perhaps matches TRBD1 (5 bases). V lost 4 bases and J 4 bases, leaving 8 bases between the germline ends. Looked up from germline, CDR1 is SQVTM and CDR2 is ANQGSEA. The CDR3 loop spans 11 amino acids. The CDR3 protein is CSVATGYEQYF. The CDR3, as DNA: TGCAGCGTTGCCACAGGATACGAGCAGTACTTC.

The rearrangement uses TRBV4-3 and TRBJ1-1; D is unresolved. Trimming took off 1 base at V and 4 bases at J, with 13 bases between the two ends. The CDR3 sequence is 15 residues long. The germline CDR1 and CDR2 sequences are LGHNA and YSLEER. The CDR3 loop reads CASSQAPRVSTEAFF. CDR3 nucleotides: TGCGCCAGCAGCCAAGCCCCCCGGGTGAGCACTGAAGCTTTCTTT.

The CDR3 reads CASSQQGLDETQYF. In nucleotides, the CDR3 is TGTGCCAGCAGCCAGCAGGGGCTAGACGAGACCCAGTACTTC. The rearrangement uses TRBV4-2 and TRBJ2-5; a possible D gene is TRBD1 (6 bases). Trimming stripped 3 bases from V and 5 bases from J, with 13 bases between. This CDR3 region has 14 residues. CDR1 LGHNA and CDR2 YNFKEQ come from the germline V gene.

This chain links TRBV6-6 with TRBJ1-2; 7 bases match TRBD1. Germline CDR1 is MNHNY and CDR2 is SVGAGI (reference sequence). The junction had 11 bases not matched to a gene; V was cut back by 6 bases and J by 4 bases. This CDR3 region has 15 residues. The CDR3 DNA reads as TGTGCCAGCAGCAACACAGACAGGGTGGCCTATGGCTACACCTTC. It translates to CASSNTDRVAYGYTF.

The chain carries TRBV10-3 and TRBJ1-5, with 8 nucleotides matching TRBD1. J gave up 4 bases and V 0 bases, and 8 bases lay outside the gene matches. The CDR3 sequence is 17 residues long. Germline CDR1 is ENHRY and CDR2 is SYGVKD. The CDR3 DNA sequence: TGTGCCATCAGTGAGTCATCAGGGGGCGCGGGAAATCAGCCCCAGCATTTT. Residues: CAISESSGGAGNQPQHF.

The chain employs TRBV15 and TRBJ2-7; no definite D call. This CDR3 region has 12 residues. V lost 0 bases, J lost 6 bases, and 6 bases lay in between. Germline lookup yields CDR1 LNHNV and CDR2 YYDKDF (reference sequence). Written as DNA, the CDR3 is TGTGCCACCAGCAGAGATACTACCGAGCAGTACTTC. It codes for CATSRDTTEQYF.

This rearrangement joins TRBV4-2 to TRBJ2-1; 11 bases fit TRBD1. The germline CDR1 and CDR2 sequences are LGHNA and YNFKEQ. Trimming at V came to 0 bases and at J to 6 bases, leaving 4 bases not matched to a gene. This CDR3 spans 16 amino acids. The DNA of the CDR3 is TGTGCCAGCAGCCAAGATGCGGGACAGGGGGGCAATGAGCAGTTCTTC. This sequence encodes CASSQDAGQGGNEQFF.

The CDR3 sequence is CAWSKTAPHQPQHF. As DNA, the CDR3 is TGTGCCTGGAGCAAGACAGCGCCTCATCAGCCCCAGCATTTT. V usage is TRBV30 and J usage is TRBJ1-5, with D perhaps TRBD1 (5 bases). The CDR3 contains 14 residues. Germline V gene data show CDR1 as GTSNPN and CDR2 as SVGIG (reference sequence). Trimming removed 3 bases from V and 5 bases from J, with 14 bases in between.

This chain uses TRBV7-8 with TRBJ2-7; D perhaps matches TRBD2 (6 bases). V gave up 6 bases and J gave up 5 bases, with 17 bases separating them. The CDR3 spans 14 residues. Germline values: CDR1 SGHVS, CDR2 FQNEAQ. The CDR3 DNA reads as TGTGCCAGCAGGGGTATGGGGGGTATCGACGAGCAGTACTTC. It specifies CASRGMGGIDEQYF. The variable domain in full, completed from reference TRBV7-8 and TRBJ2-7, reads GAGVSQSPRYKVAKRGQDVALRCDPISGHVSLFWYQQALGQGPEFLTYFQNEAQLDKSGLPSDRFFAERPEGSVSTLKIQRTQQEDSAVYLCASRGMGGIDEQYFGPGTRLTVT.

V and J are TRBV4-3 and TRBJ1-2; D might be TRBD1 (5 bases). Germline V gene sequence: CDR1 LGHNA, CDR2 YSLEER. V lost 2 bases to trimming and J lost 1 base, with 11 bases between them. There are 15 residues in the CDR3. CDR3 in DNA: TGCGCCAGCAGCCAAACCAGCGACAGTAACTATGGCTACACCTTC. Its translation: CASSQTSDSNYGYTF.

The V and J genes are TRBV9 and TRBJ1-2, with 11 bases that match TRBD1. CDR3 length: 15 residues. Trimming cost V 4 bases and J 7 bases; bases outside gene matches: 9. Germline loops: CDR1 SGDLS, CDR2 YYNGEE. The CDR3 DNA is TGTGCCAGCAGCCCCCCCGGGACAGGGGGAGTTGGCTACACCTTC. Amino acids: CASSPPGTGGVGYTF.

This chain connects TRBV5-4 to TRBJ1-4, with TRBD1 matching over 8 bases. CDR3 length equals 20 residues. From germline, CDR1 is SGHNT and CDR2 YYREEE (reference sequence). The V gene end was trimmed by 3 bases and the J gene end by 2 bases; junction bases not matched to a gene: 18. The CDR3 coding sequence is TGTGCCAGCAGCTCCCGCCCCGTCCGGACAGGGCGGGTTACTAATGAAAAACTGTTTTTT. This sequence encodes CASSSRPVRTGRVTNEKLFF.

The chain employs TRBV25-1 and TRBJ1-1, with a possible D match to TRBD1 (5 bases). The CDR3 has 13 residues. CDR1 is MGHDK and CDR2 is SYGVNS in the germline V gene. Trimming left V 7 bases short and J 1 base short, with 10 bases between. The CDR3 sequence is CASMGDWNTEAFF. The CDR3 DNA reads as TGTGCCAGCATGGGGGACTGGAACACTGAAGCTTTCTTT.

The V gene is TRBV6-6, the J gene TRBJ1-2; no clear D. Between the trimmed V and J ends, which lost 6 bases and 8 bases, there was a span of 19 bases. CDR3 size: 14 residues. CDR1 is MNHNY and CDR2 is SVGAGI in the germline V gene (reference sequence). Here the CDR3 DNA reads TGTGCCAGCAGCCCATCGACGGGTTCGGGGGGCTACACCTTC. Translation gives CASSPSTGSGGYTF.

The rearrangement uses TRBV18 and TRBJ1-1; 9 nucleotides match TRBD1. Trimming took 5 bases from V and 3 from J; bases not matched to a gene: 4. Germline lookup yields CDR1 KGHSH and CDR2 LQKENI. CDR3 length: 14 residues. In nucleotides, the CDR3 is TGTGCCAGCTCATCCAACAGGGGGCACACTGAAGCTTTCTTT. Residues: CASSSNRGHTEAFF.

In this sample, this clone is medium-sized (0.01 to 0.1%). This CDR3 is also generated by other DNA sequences in the sample. This sequence joins TRBV19 and TRBJ2-7; 7 nucleotides align to TRBD2. The CDR3 totals 13 residues. Looked up from germline, CDR1 is LNHDA and CDR2 is SQIVND (reference sequence). With V trimmed by 6 bases and J by 4 bases, 6 bases remained unmatched. For the CDR3, the DNA is TGTGCCAGTAGACCAAGCGGGGTGTACGAGCAGTACTTC. It is translated as CASRPSGVYEQYF. Combining the CDR3 with reference TRBV19 and TRBJ2-7 gives the whole variable domain DGGITQSPKYLFRKEGQNVTLSCEQNLNHDAMYWYRQDPGQGLRLIYYSQIVNDFQKGDIAEGYSVSREKKESFPLTVTSAQKNPTAFYLCASRPSGVYEQYFGPGTRLTVT.

The V gene is TRBV4-3, the J gene TRBJ2-7, with a possible D match to TRBD2 (5 bases). V was cut by 0 bases and J by 4 bases, with 13 bases left in between. The CDR3 is 15 residues long. CDR1 and CDR2 from the germline V gene are LGHNA and YSLEER. The CDR3 DNA reads as TGCGCCAGCAGCCAAGATAACGGGGATCGTTACGAGCAGTACTTC. It translates to CASSQDNGDRYEQYF.

The chain combines TRBV18 with TRBJ2-7, with TRBD2 as a possible D gene (5 bases). Trimming cost V 2 bases and J 2 bases, with 13 bases left between them. In germline, CDR1 is KGHSH, CDR2 LQKENI. This CDR3 contains 15 residues. The CDR3 DNA sequence: TGTGCCAGCTCACCAGATGGGATGAGGGCCTACGAGCAGTACTTC. Protein: CASSPDGMRAYEQYF.

The sample holds a few counts of this clone. The V and J genes are TRBV7-2 and TRBJ1-1, with no clear D. There are 13 residues in the CDR3. Trimming left V 2 bases short and J 0 bases short, with 4 bases between. Germline values: CDR1 SGHTA, CDR2 FQGNSA. The CDR3, as DNA: TGTGCCAGCAGCTTATTCATGAACACTGAAGCTTTCTTT. The encoded protein is CASSLFMNTEAFF.

This chain connects TRBV5-4 to TRBJ2-1, with 8 positions matching TRBD1. This CDR3 contains 14 residues. Germline loops: CDR1 SGHNT, CDR2 YYREEE (reference sequence). V was clipped by 5 bases and J by 7 bases; unmatched bases: 8. The CDR3 loop reads CASRLDRGGNEQFF. In nucleotides, the CDR3 is TGTGCCAGCAGACTTGACAGGGGTGGTAATGAGCAGTTCTTC.

This clone was observed once. CDR3 residues: CASSQWGRRYEQYF. As DNA, the CDR3 is TGTGCCAGCAGCCAGTGGGGGAGGCGCTACGAGCAGTACTTC. The chain links TRBV11-2 to TRBJ2-7; possibly TRBD2 for D (6 bases). The CDR3 length is 14 residues. Germline CDR1 reads SGHAT; CDR2 reads FQNNGV. V lost 5 bases and J lost 3, with 14 bases in between.

With regard to this clone: Relative to the germline gene, one junction end is altered; a read error may explain this. This chain connects TRBV7-9 to TRBJ2-4; D might be TRBD1 (5 bases). The CDR3 contains 17 residues. Germline V gives CDR1 SEHNR, CDR2 FQNEAQ (reference sequence). The CDR3 coding sequence is TGTGCCAGCAGTTTAGATAGGTCGGCCACAGGAGTGAACATTCAGTACTTC. Its protein product is CASSLDRSATGVNIQYF.

This clone is a singleton in its sample. V is TRBV10-2 and J is TRBJ2-7, with 9 bases fitting TRBD2. The CDR3 runs to 15 residues. Germline V gene sequence: CDR1 WSHSY, CDR2 SAAADI. V shed 8 bases and J 0 bases; nucleotides not matched to a gene: 8. The DNA for the CDR3 is TGCGCCAGCCTCTATAGCGGGGGTACCTCCTACGAGCAGTACTTC. Translating it yields CASLYSGGTSYEQYF.